This TCR beta chain was sequenced during a study of T cell responses to AZD1222 COVID-19 vaccine. General study findings and limits: Along spike, vaccine-associated CD4 TCRs were found throughout, with dominance at 160-218 and 743-854.

Worth noting for this clone: As yet, its antigen is unknown.

The table came from immunoSEQ multiplex PCR; TCRdb's copy has only in-frame clones and leaves some out. The sample includes 90,000 to 120,000 clones, about 85% of them seen just once. The material was peripheral blood, obtained 28 days after the second AZD1222 dose. The clonotype was recovered from an adult who received the AZD1222 COVID-19 vaccine.

The chain's CDR3 is CASSRDRGLSYEQYF. CDR3 DNA: TGCGCCAGCTCCAGGGACAGGGGGCTTTCCTACGAGCAGTACTTC. The chain links TRBV4-3 to TRBJ2-7, with 12 bases identical to TRBD1. Per the germline V gene, CDR1 is LGHNA and CDR2 is YSLEER. With V trimmed by 8 bases and J by 1 base, 6 bases remained unmatched. This CDR3 comprises 15 residues.